The 16 T cell receptor beta chains reported below all come from one sample, sequenced in a study of blood T cell repertoires in COVID-19 (dated by TCRdb to 2020 to 2022). The receptor library was made with the immunoSEQ multiplex PCR assay. What TCRdb holds here is the immuneACCESS table cut down to in-frame rearrangements. Part of the clones is not present; checked against another copy, under half of the missing clones reflect an unresolved V gene, and the others are unexplained. The sample yields over 100,000 clones; around four fifths were counted once. The top ten clonotypes cover roughly 5% of the sample. Sequenced material: peripheral blood. Receptors were obtained from a man in his fifties or sixties with acute or convalescent COVID-19.

The chain uses TRBV1 and TRBJ2-7; TRBD2, as called in the table, went unchecked against the DNA. TRBV1 is marked as a pseudogene. This CDR3 region has 14 residues. The CDR3 nucleotides are TGCACCAGCAGCCATAAGGGGAGGGGTAACGAGCAGTACTTC. Amino acids: CTSSHKGRGNEQYF.

CDR3 in amino acids: CASSLAGGDGYTF. CDR3 bases: TGCGCCAGCAGCTTGGCCGGCGGAGATGGCTACACCTTC. This rearrangement joins TRBV5-1 to TRBJ1-2; D is ambiguous. Germline CDR1 reads SGHRS; CDR2 reads YFSETQ. The CDR3 contains 13 residues. V lost 0 bases and J 6 bases, leaving 9 bases between the germline ends.

There are a few counts of this clone. The CDR3 DNA reads as TGCGCCAGCAGCCCTGACAGTTCCACCGGGGAGCTGTTTTTT. Its translation: CASSPDSSTGELFF. The chain joins TRBV5-1 to TRBJ2-2; D perhaps matches TRBD1 (5 bases). V lost 4 bases to trimming and J lost 4 bases, with 11 bases between them. Germline assignment: CDR1 SGHRS and CDR2 YFSETQ. The CDR3 is made up of 14 amino acids.

The CDR3 loop reads CASSLVVGLATNEKLFF. DNA of the CDR3: TGTGCCAGCAGCTTGGTGGTGGGCCTTGCAACTAATGAAAAACTGTTTTTT. The rearrangement uses TRBV5-8 and TRBJ1-4; D not certain. Germline values: CDR1 SGHTS, CDR2 YDEGEE. Deletions cut 0 bases from V and 0 bases from J, with 12 bases between. The CDR3 extends over 17 amino acids.

The chain couples TRBV15 to TRBJ2-1; tentatively, D is TRBD2 (5 bases). The CDR3 extends over 16 amino acids. CDR1 is LNHNV and CDR2 is YYDKDF in the germline V gene (reference sequence). V was clipped by 1 base and J by 4 bases, with 14 bases between them. The CDR3 spells CATSRGRAYTYNEQFF. The DNA for the CDR3 is TGTGCCACCAGCAGAGGGCGGGCCTATACATACAATGAGCAGTTCTTC.

The chain uses TRBV12-3 or TRBV12-4 and TRBJ1-6; 9 bases line up with TRBD1. V dropped 5 bases and J dropped 9; count of bases not matched to a gene: 2. CDR3 length: 13 residues. The CDR3 DNA follows: TGTGCCAGCAGTCGGGACAGGGCTTCACCCCTCCACTTT. This translates into CASSRDRASPLHF.

The chain uses TRBV5-5 and TRBJ1-5; D uncertain. The CDR3 has 14 amino acids. Germline CDR1 is SGHKS and CDR2 is YYEKEE (reference sequence). V lost 0 bases and J 3 bases, leaving 7 bases between the germline ends. The CDR3 DNA reads TGTGCCAGCAGCTTGGGAGGGATCAATCAGCCCCAGCATTTT. Translating gives CASSLGGINQPQHF.

The chain employs TRBV3-1 (or the pseudogene TRBV3-2) and TRBJ1-1, with 8 bases fitting TRBD1. Germline V lookup: CDR1 LGHDT, CDR2 YNNKEL (reference sequence). The length of the CDR3 is 15 residues. Trimming cost V 4 bases and J 5 bases; bases outside gene matches: 9. The CDR3 is CASSPITGGGTEAFF. The CDR3 DNA follows: TGTGCCAGCAGCCCAATAACAGGGGGTGGAACTGAAGCTTTCTTT.

This clone was seen a few times. This chain connects TRBV3-1 (or the pseudogene TRBV3-2) to TRBJ1-3; D gene uncertain. The germline V and J ends were trimmed by 4 bases and 0 bases, with 13 bases remaining between them. Germline CDR1 is LGHDT and CDR2 is YNNKEL (reference sequence). The CDR3 has 16 amino acids. The CDR3 nucleotides read TGTGCCAGCAGCCGAAGCGAGTTAGTCTCTGGAAACACCATATATTTT. The encoded protein is CASSRSELVSGNTIYF.

V is TRBV18 and J is TRBJ1-6; TRBD1 matches at 8 bases. The CDR3 is made up of 14 amino acids. Trimming at V came to 6 bases and at J to 11 bases, leaving 9 bases not matched to a gene. Per germline, CDR1 KGHSH and CDR2 LQKENI. CDR3 residues: CASSGDRGAAPLHF. CDR3 in DNA: TGTGCCAGCTCGGGCGACAGGGGAGCGGCACCCCTCCACTTT.

The chain is built from TRBV18 and TRBJ1-2; D might be TRBD1 (6 bases). The CDR3 runs to 15 residues. V lost 3 bases and J 5 bases, leaving 16 bases between the germline ends. The germline V gene encodes CDR1 KGHSH and CDR2 LQKENI. The CDR3 is CASSPGGQSLYGYTF. In nucleotides, the CDR3 is TGTGCCAGCTCACCGGGGGGGCAGAGCCTTTATGGCTACACCTTC.

The chain couples TRBV7-3 to TRBJ1-1, with D possibly being TRBD1 (6 bases). The V end was cut by 2 bases, the J end by 5 bases, with 9 bases between. Germline CDR1 reads SGHTA; CDR2 reads FQGTGA. The CDR3 covers 13 residues. The CDR3 sequence: CASSLQGLTEAFF. The DNA of the CDR3 is TGTGCCAGCAGCTTACAGGGGCTTACTGAAGCTTTCTTT.

This clone has only one observation. The chain combines TRBV10-2 with TRBJ1-6, with 7 bases fitting TRBD1. The trim removed 0 bases at V and 4 bases at J, leaving 3 bases unmatched. The CDR3 extends over 16 amino acids. In germline, CDR1 is WSHSY, CDR2 SAAADI. The DNA for the CDR3 is TGCGCCAGCAGTGAGTCGAAACAGGGGTATAATTCACCCCTCCACTTT. Translated: CASSESKQGYNSPLHF.

The chain recombines TRBV27 with TRBJ2-2; 7 bases map to TRBD1. The V gene end was trimmed by 5 bases and the J gene end by 7 bases; junction bases not matched to a gene: 4. The CDR3 consists of 13 residues. The germline gives CDR1 MNHEY, CDR2 SMNVEV (reference sequence). This CDR3 reads CASSVQGIGELFF. DNA for the CDR3: TGTGCCAGCAGTGTACAGGGGATCGGGGAGCTGTTTTTT.

The chain combines TRBV3-1 (or the pseudogene TRBV3-2) with TRBJ2-5; the D gene is possibly TRBD1 (7 bases). The length of the CDR3 is 14 residues. Trimming removed 0 bases at V and 5 bases at J, with 10 bases between. Germline loops: CDR1 LGHDT, CDR2 YNNKEL (reference sequence). The CDR3 spells CASSQDRGAETQYF. In DNA, the CDR3 is TGTGCCAGCAGCCAAGACAGGGGGGCGGAGACCCAGTACTTC.

V usage is TRBV7-9 and J usage is TRBJ1-2; TRBD1 matches at 7 bases. The CDR3 is 14 residues long. V gave up 3 bases and J gave up 4 bases; unmatched junction bases: 5. The germline CDR1 and CDR2 sequences are SEHNR and FQNEAQ (reference sequence). CDR3 bases: TGTGCCAGCAGCTTTGACAGGGTCGGCTATGGCTACACCTTC. Translating gives CASSFDRVGYGYTF. Full variable domain (rest looked up from reference TRBV7-9 and TRBJ1-2): DTGVSQNPRHKITKRGQNVTFRCDPISEHNRLYWYRQTLGQGPEFLTYFQNEAQLEKSRLLSDRFSAERPKGSFSTLEIQRTEQGDSAMYLCASSFDRVGYGYTFGSGTRLTVV.